This T cell receptor (beta chain) emerged from a study of blood T cell repertoires in COVID-19. Trimming removed 0 bases from V and 4 bases from J; junction bases left unmatched: 4. This CDR3 is built from 14 residues. In germline, CDR1 is SGHRS, CDR2 YFSETQ. Libraries were prepared by immunoSEQ multiplex PCR; TCRdb keeps only in-frame clonotypes and omits some of them. In the table there are 100,000 to 150,000 clones, approximately 70% of which are singletons. This sequence originates from a woman between 65 and 79 years old with acute or convalescent COVID-19. Sample: peripheral blood. This chain links TRBV5-1 with TRBJ2-7; 7 bases are a match to TRBD2. The CDR3 coding sequence is TGCGCCAGCAGCTTGGGCGGGAGTGGATACGAGCAGTACTTC. Its translation is CASSLGGSGYEQYF. Filled out from reference TRBV5-1 and TRBJ2-7, the complete variable domain reads KAGVTQTPRYLIKTRGQQVTLSCSPISGHRSVSWYQQTPGQGLQFLFEYFSETQRNKGNFPGRFSGRQFSNSRSEMNVSTLELGDSALYLCASSLGGSGYEQYFGPGTRLTVT.